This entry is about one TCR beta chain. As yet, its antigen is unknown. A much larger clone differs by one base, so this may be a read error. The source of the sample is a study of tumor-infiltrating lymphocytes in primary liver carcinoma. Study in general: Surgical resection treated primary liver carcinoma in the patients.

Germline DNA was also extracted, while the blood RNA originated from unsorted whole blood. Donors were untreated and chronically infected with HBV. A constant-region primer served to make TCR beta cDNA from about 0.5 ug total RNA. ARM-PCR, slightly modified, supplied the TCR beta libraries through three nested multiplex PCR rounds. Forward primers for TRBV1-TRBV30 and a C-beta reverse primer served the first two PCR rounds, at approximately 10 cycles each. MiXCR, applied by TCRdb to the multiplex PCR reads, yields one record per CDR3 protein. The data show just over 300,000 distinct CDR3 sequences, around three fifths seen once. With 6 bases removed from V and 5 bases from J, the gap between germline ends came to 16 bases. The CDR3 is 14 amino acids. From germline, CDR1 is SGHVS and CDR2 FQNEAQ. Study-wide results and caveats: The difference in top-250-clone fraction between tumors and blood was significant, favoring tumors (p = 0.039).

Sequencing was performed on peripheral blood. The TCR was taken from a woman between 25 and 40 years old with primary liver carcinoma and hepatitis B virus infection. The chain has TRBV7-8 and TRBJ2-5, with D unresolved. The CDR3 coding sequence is TGTGCCAGCAGATCTCCGGGCAGCAGGGAGACCCAGTACTTC. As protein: CASRSPGSRETQYF.